What follows are 6 T cell receptor beta chains derived from one specimen sequenced in a study of T cell repertoires in cytomegalovirus infection. TCRdb re-called the reads with MiXCR, one entry per CDR3 protein. The sample has about 150,000 distinct CDR3 sequences, 15% to 20% seen once. Sequenced material: CD8+ T cells from PBMCs. These receptors originate from a human donor in good health (CMV status not recorded). Some clones in this sample may be carry-over from other donors' samples.

The chain links TRBV27 to TRBJ2-3, with D perhaps matching TRBD2 (5 bases). The CDR3 totals 13 residues. V was shortened by 5 bases and J by 4 bases, with 10 bases between the two germline ends. The V gene's germline CDR1 is MNHEY and CDR2 SMNVEV (reference sequence). CDR3 bases: TGTGCCAGCAGTGACGGGATCTCAGATACGCAGTATTTT. Its translation: CASSDGISDTQYF.

The CDR3, as DNA: TGTGCCAGCAGCTTAGGGGTGAATACGCAGTATTTT. It encodes CASSLGVNTQYF. This chain uses TRBV7-9 with TRBJ2-3; D not resolved. Trimming shortened V by 1 base and J by 7 bases, and 6 bases separated the two germline ends. This CDR3 has 12 amino acids. The germline gives CDR1 SEHNR, CDR2 FQNEAQ (reference sequence).

This clonotype was found a few times. The chain couples TRBV29-1 to TRBJ2-1; D is uncertain. The CDR3 covers 12 residues. Trimming pared 3 bases from V and 2 bases from J, leaving 5 bases between. Germline V gene lookup returns CDR1 SQVTM and CDR2 ANQGSEA. The CDR3 is CSVESPYNEQFF. CDR3 DNA sequence: TGCAGCGTTGAGAGCCCCTACAATGAGCAGTTCTTC.

The chain links TRBV7-2 to TRBJ2-7; 11 bases align to TRBD2. Trimming removed 5 bases from V and 6 bases from J; junction bases left unmatched: 9. This CDR3 is 15 amino acids long. Germline V lookup: CDR1 SGHTA, CDR2 FQGNSA. CDR3 loop: CASSLTSGVLAEQYF. The CDR3 DNA is TGTGCCAGCAGCCTGACTAGCGGGGTCCTCGCCGAGCAGTACTTC. The full variable domain, its missing parts supplied by reference TRBV7-2 and TRBJ2-7, is GAGVSQSPSNKVTEKGKDVELRCDPISGHTALYWYRQSLGQGLEFLIYFQGNSAPDKSGLPSDRFSAERTGGSVSTLTIQRTQQEDSAVYLCASSLTSGVLAEQYFGPGTRLTVT.

J is TRBJ2-7 and V is TRBV20-1, with D perhaps TRBD1 (5 bases). Germline-derived CDR1 and CDR2 are DFQATT and SNEGSKA (reference sequence). V was pared by 2 bases and J by 7 bases, with 9 bases between. There are 11 residues in the CDR3. The CDR3 DNA reads as TGCAGTGCTAGACAGGGTTGGGAGCAGTACTTC. Its protein product is CSARQGWEQYF.

This clonotype was seen a few times. V is TRBV4-3 and J is TRBJ2-2; 9 positions match TRBD2. J gave up 4 bases and V 1 base, and 1 base lay outside the gene matches. Germline CDR1 LGHNA, CDR2 YSLEER. This CDR3 spans 15 amino acids. The CDR3 spells CASSQGTSVTGELFF. CDR3 sequence (DNA): TGCGCCAGCAGCCAAGGGACTAGCGTCACCGGGGAGCTGTTTTTT.